This T cell receptor beta chain was identified during a study of T-cell reconstitution after alpha-beta-depleted transplantation in children. Overall study findings and caveats: One year post-transplant, T-cell counts and diversity were largely derived from T cells produced anew. Reportedly, only several hundred clones from non-depleted graft cells drove alpha-beta T-cell counts at about two months. Some patients' high day-60 TCRbeta diversity was attributed to recipient cells surviving conditioning.

TCRbeta library preparation incorporated unique molecular identifiers. TCRdb called the PCR reads again in MiXCR, with one record for every CDR3 protein. Altogether approximately 500,000 distinct CDR3 sequences are present, roughly 10% being singletons, with the ten largest covering 2% to 2.5%. This CDR3 spans 15 amino acids. V gave up 1 base and J gave up 2 bases, with 9 bases separating them. The table lists this clonotype with a few counts. Its target is unknown. The sample consisted of PBMCs, taken before TCRalphabeta/CD19-depleted stem cell transplant. The clonotype comes from a child aged 2-9 years with inherited bone marrow failure, due to receive a stem cell transplant. This rearrangement joins TRBV12-3 or TRBV12-4 to TRBJ2-4, with D tentatively TRBD2 (5 bases). The CDR3 sequence is CASSLEAGTKNIQYF. The DNA of the CDR3 is TGTGCCAGCAGTTTAGAGGCGGGTACCAAAAACATTCAGTACTTC.